Below are 7 T cell receptor beta chains sequenced from a single sample in a study of blood T cells in healthy people across ages. Combining a sample-barcoded 5' primer with a J-beta primer mix, a second PCR ran for roughly 7 to 12 cycles. In TCRdb, the 5' RACE reads were re-called with MiXCR into one record per CDR3 protein. The table records fewer than 2,000,000 distinct CDR3 sequences, around 42% of them present only once. Sequenced sample: blood. The receptors were gathered from a human donor in good health.

The rearrangement joins TRBV10-3 to TRBJ2-4, with D possibly being TRBD2 (6 bases). Germline lookup yields CDR1 ENHRY and CDR2 SYGVKD. V shed 5 bases and J shed 8 bases, with 16 bases lying between them. The CDR3 is 14 amino acids. CDR3 nucleotides: TGTGCCATCAGTTCGCTGGGAGGTTTGGACATTCAGTACTTC. It translates to CAISSLGGLDIQYF.

Notes on this clonotype: One end of the junction varies from germline; a read error may be responsible. The gene calls are TRBV7-2 and TRBJ2-2; D may be TRBD2 (5 bases). The CDR3 covers 14 residues. Germline V CDR1 and CDR2: SGHTA, FQGNSA. The CDR3 reads CASSARVLAGERFF. CDR3 DNA sequence: TGTGCCAGCAGCGCTAGGGTGCTGGCCGGGGAGCGGTTTTTT.

The chain carries TRBV6-6 and TRBJ1-5; D is possibly TRBD1 (6 bases). The CDR3 has 12 residues. The germline gives CDR1 MNHNY, CDR2 SVGAGI (reference sequence). Trimming shortened V by 7 bases and J by 9 bases, and 13 bases separated the two germline ends. In DNA, the CDR3 is TGTGCCAGCACGTTCAGGGGTGGGCCCCAGCATTTT. Amino acid sequence: CASTFRGGPQHF.

V and J are TRBV7-8 and TRBJ2-1; D uncertain. V was cut by 2 bases and J by 0 bases, with 11 bases left in between. The CDR3 has 16 amino acids. Germline CDR1 and CDR2: SGHVS and FQNEAQ. The CDR3: CASSLLSRSSYNEQFF. CDR3 DNA: TGTGCCAGCAGCTTATTGTCGCGAAGCTCCTACAATGAGCAGTTCTTC.

This chain links TRBV7-9 with TRBJ2-2; TRBD1 or TRBD2 may be the D gene (5 bases each). The CDR3 is 14 amino acids. V lost 8 bases to trimming and J lost 1 base, with 11 bases between them. The germline V gene has CDR1 SEHNR and CDR2 FQNEAQ (reference sequence). The CDR3 bases are TGTGCCAGCCAGCAGGGAGTGAACACCGGGGAGCTGTTTTTT. Translation: CASQQGVNTGELFF.

This chain connects TRBV7-2 to TRBJ1-2, with 7 bases fitting TRBD1. V was clipped by 5 bases and J by 7 bases; unmatched bases: 10. The CDR3 contains 14 residues. The germline gives CDR1 SGHTA, CDR2 FQGNSA. This CDR3 reads CASSLDRAYGGYTF. The DNA of the CDR3 is TGTGCCAGCAGCCTCGACAGGGCGTACGGTGGCTACACCTTC.

The table lists this clonotype with a few counts. The DNA of the CDR3 is TGCAGTGCTAGACTATCAGGGCTGAATTCACCCCTCCACTTT. It is translated as CSARLSGLNSPLHF. The V and J genes are TRBV20-1 and TRBJ1-6, with TRBD1 as a possible D gene (5 bases). V was cut by 2 bases and J by 7 bases, with 12 bases left in between. Germline V lookup: CDR1 DFQATT, CDR2 SNEGSKA (reference sequence). This CDR3 is built from 14 residues.